This TCR beta chain was found in a study of shared T cell receptors in the human thymus. This clone was seen once. Measured with immunoSEQ multiplex PCR; TCRdb has only the in-frame clones, and not every one. In the table there are about 610,000 clones, approximately 90% of which are singletons. The CDR3 totals 13 residues. Per germline, CDR1 GTSNPN and CDR2 SVGIG (reference sequence). The V end lost 0 bases, the J end lost 8 bases, and 11 bases lay between the germline ends. These data also formed part of another study, on human thymus T cells. That work adds: Thymic and blood repertoires seemed to favor certain V and J genes. Related research reported highly overlapping thymic repertoires among unrelated individuals.

This rearrangement joins TRBV30 to TRBJ2-1; D unclear. The TCR comes from a boy under two years old with a congenital heart defect. Sequenced input: thymocytes. The CDR3 sequence is CAWSVRLEDEQFF. CDR3 nucleotides: TGTGCCTGGAGTGTACGGCTAGAGGATGAGCAGTTCTTC.